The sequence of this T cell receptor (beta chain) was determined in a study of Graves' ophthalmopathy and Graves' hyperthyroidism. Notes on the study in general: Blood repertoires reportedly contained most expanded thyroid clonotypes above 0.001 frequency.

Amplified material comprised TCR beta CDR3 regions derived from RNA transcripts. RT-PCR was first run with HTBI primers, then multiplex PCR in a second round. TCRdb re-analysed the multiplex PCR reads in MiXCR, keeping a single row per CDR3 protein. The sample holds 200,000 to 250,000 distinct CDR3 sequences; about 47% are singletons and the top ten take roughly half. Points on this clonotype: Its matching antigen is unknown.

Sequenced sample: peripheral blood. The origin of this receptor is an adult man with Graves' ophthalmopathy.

The CDR3 loop reads CASNPTGSGEQYF. In nucleotides, the CDR3 is TGTGCCAGCAATCCTACAGGCTCGGGGGAGCAGTACTTC. The J gene is TRBJ2-7, the V gene TRBV7-6; D tentatively reads TRBD1 or TRBD2 (5 bases each). CDR1 SGHVS and CDR2 FNYEAQ come from the germline V gene. CDR3 size: 13 residues. Trimming removed 7 bases from V and 7 bases from J, with 17 bases in between.